This TCR beta chain emerged from a study of shared T cell receptors in the human thymus. The CDR3 is made up of 17 amino acids. Germline assignment: CDR1 MDHEN and CDR2 SYDVKM. The J segment lost 2 bases and the V segment lost 6 bases, leaving 13 bases of the junction unmatched. Some clones are missing from TCRdb's copy, which holds only in-frame ones; the method was immunoSEQ multiplex PCR. Of about 660,000 clones detected, around 87% appear once; the ten largest clones hold 0.0094%. These data also featured in a second study, about human thymus T cells.

Material for sequencing was thymocytes. This sequence originates from a boy less than two years old with a congenital heart defect. This rearrangement joins TRBV28 to TRBJ2-5; TRBD2 matches 9 bases. The CDR3 spells CASRRAGGIPGQETQYF. Written as DNA, the CDR3 is TGTGCCAGCAGGCGGGCGGGGGGGATTCCAGGGCAAGAGACCCAGTACTTC. Full variable domain (remainder filled in from reference TRBV28 and TRBJ2-5): DVKVTQSSRYLVKRTGEKVFLECVQDMDHENMFWYRQDPGLGLRLIYFSYDVKMKEKGDIPEGYSVSREKKERFSLILESASTNQTSMYLCASRRAGGIPGQETQYFGPGTRLLVL.